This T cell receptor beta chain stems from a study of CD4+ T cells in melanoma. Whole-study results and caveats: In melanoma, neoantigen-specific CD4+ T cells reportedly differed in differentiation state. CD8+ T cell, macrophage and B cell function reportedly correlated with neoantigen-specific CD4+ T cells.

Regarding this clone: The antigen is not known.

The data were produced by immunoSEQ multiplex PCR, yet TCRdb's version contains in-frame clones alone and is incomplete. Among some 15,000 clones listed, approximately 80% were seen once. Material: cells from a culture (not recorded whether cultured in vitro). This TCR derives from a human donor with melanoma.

The CDR3 DNA reads as TGTGCCAGCAGCTTGGCCTCCCGGGGCGGCTACACCTTC. Translated: CASSLASRGGYTF. The chain employs TRBV7-9 and TRBJ1-2; D possibly corresponds to TRBD1 (5 bases). Trimming took 3 bases from V and 8 from J, leaving 13 bases between them. The length of the CDR3 is 13 residues. Germline V lookup: CDR1 SEHNR, CDR2 FQNEAQ (reference sequence).